This is a list of T cell receptor beta chains from one sample in a study of identical twins. TCRdb reanalysed the 5' RACE reads using MiXCR and keeps one entry per CDR3 protein. The top ten clones hold around 0.3% of a sample with roughly 1.6 million distinct CDR3 sequences, about 30% of them seen once. The material sequenced was cord blood. These receptor sequences come from a newborn girl in good health. CDR3s include the opening cysteine and the closing phenylalanine or tryptophan. The order of the fields is clone size, V gene, D gene, CDR3 length, J gene, CDR3 protein, CDR3 DNA. A D gene is named only where the DNA matches it firmly. Only some rows state a clone size, as once, few, many or a class for expanded clones.

NA	TRBV5-1	NA	17	TRBJ2-6	CASSPRAGSSGANVLTF	TGCGCCAGCAGCCCCCGGGCCGGTAGCTCTGGGGCCAACGTCCTGACTTTC
NA	TRBV6-5	NA	15	TRBJ2-7	CASSYSIAASYEQYF	TGTGCCAGCAGTTACTCGATCGCGGCCTCCTACGAGCAGTACTTC
NA	TRBV7-9	TRBD2	15	TRBJ2-1	CASSAGTSGYSEQFF	TGTGCCAGCAGCGCCGGGACTAGCGGCTACAGTGAGCAGTTCTTC
few	TRBV29-1	NA	14	TRBJ2-5	CSVDTGGRGETQYF	TGCAGCGTTGATACCGGGGGGCGAGGAGAGACCCAGTACTTC
NA	TRBV10-3	NA	16	TRBJ2-7	CAISARELSSYNEQYF	TGTGCCATCAGTGCTCGGGAATTGAGCTCCTACAATGAGCAGTACTTC
NA	TRBV29-1	TRBD2	14	TRBJ2-7	CSVARTSGRYEQYF	TGCAGCGTTGCCCGGACTAGCGGGAGATACGAGCAGTACTTC
few	TRBV5-1	NA	16	TRBJ1-2	CASSPTPNRAGDGYTF	TGCGCCAGCAGCCCTACCCCTAACAGGGCCGGGGATGGCTACACCTTC
NA	TRBV11-2	TRBD1	18	TRBJ1-3	CASSLRMDREPSGNTIYF	TGTGCCAGCAGCTTAAGGATGGACAGGGAACCCTCTGGAAACACCATATATTTT
few	TRBV11-2	NA	16	TRBJ2-7	CASSSTRGRPWDEQYF	TGTGCCAGCAGTTCGACCCGCGGACGTCCTTGGGACGAGCAGTACTTC
NA	TRBV12-3/TRBV12-4	NA	11	TRBJ2-5	CASGSGGEQYF	TGTGCCAGCGGTTCCGGGGGTGAGCAGTACTTC
NA	TRBV30	NA	13	TRBJ1-4	CAWSRGLNEKLFF	TGTGCCTGGAGCAGGGGCCTTAATGAAAAACTGTTTTTT
many	TRBV3-1	NA	11	TRBJ2-3	CASSRRDRQYF	TGTGCCAGCAGCCGGAGGGACCGGCAGTATTTT
NA	TRBV5-5	NA	15	TRBJ2-3	CASTLPGQSTDTQYF	TGTGCCAGCACCTTACCGGGACAAAGCACAGATACGCAGTATTTT
NA	TRBV7-9	NA	14	TRBJ2-3	CASSPRGSQDTQYF	TGTGCCAGCAGCCCCCGGGGTAGCCAAGATACGCAGTATTTT
few	TRBV7-8	NA	15	TRBJ2-7	CASSLARTTSYEQYF	TGTGCCAGCAGCTTAGCCCGGACTACCTCCTACGAGCAGTACTTC